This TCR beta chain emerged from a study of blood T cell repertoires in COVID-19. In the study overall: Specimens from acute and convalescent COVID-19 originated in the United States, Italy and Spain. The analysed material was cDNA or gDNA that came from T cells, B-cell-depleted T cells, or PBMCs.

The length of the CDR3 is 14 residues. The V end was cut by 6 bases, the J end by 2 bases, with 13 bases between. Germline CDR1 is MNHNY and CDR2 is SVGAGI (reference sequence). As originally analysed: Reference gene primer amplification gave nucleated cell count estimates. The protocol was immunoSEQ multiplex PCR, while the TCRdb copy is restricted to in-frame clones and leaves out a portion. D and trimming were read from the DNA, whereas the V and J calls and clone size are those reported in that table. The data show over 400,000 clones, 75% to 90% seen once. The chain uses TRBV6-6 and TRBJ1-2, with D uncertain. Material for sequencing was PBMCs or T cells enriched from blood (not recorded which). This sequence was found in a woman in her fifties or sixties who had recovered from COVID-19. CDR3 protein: CASRPHWANYGYTF. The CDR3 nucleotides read TGTGCCAGCAGACCCCATTGGGCCAACTATGGCTACACCTTC.